This TCR beta chain was sequenced in a study of T cell repertoires in cytomegalovirus infection (dated by TCRdb to between 2018 and 2020). In terms of the full investigation: Peptide stimulations targeted recently identified HLA-C-restricted CMV epitopes, whose presentation resists viral immunomodulation, together with well-studied HLA-B-restricted epitopes. Donor HLA type was relevant to the analysis, because carriage of CMV infection together with the matching HLA type was indicated by public TCR beta signatures.

The research as a whole found: In both this cohort and an independent roughly 360-donor cohort, the cumulative frequency of public TCR beta family members distinguished carriers of CMV infection plus the relevant HLA type. The ex vivo response was dominated by HLA-C-restricted CMV-specific TCR beta clonotypes, and the single most frequent clonotype in two of eight donors was supplied by these HLA-C-restricted clonotypes.

The listed sequencing device is Illumina HiSeq 1500. TCRdb reworked the public reads: Q25 trimming with fastp, MiXCR clone assembly, productive beta chains retained. All rows with the same CDR3 protein become a single entry with the most common DNA and genes. The sample table records about 920,000 distinct CDR3 sequences; approximately 31% of these occur just once. Clones ranked in the top ten supply roughly 13% of the sample. The sample's treatment or condition label, in plain terms: in vitro stimulation with specific CMV peptide epitopes to enrich CMV-specific T cells. In its sample, this clonotype was seen a few times. Its antigen is still unknown. No much larger clone exists at a distance of one base, and base qualities are not known. Trimming costs V 0 bases and J 1 base, and their ends lie 6 bases apart. Counted from cysteine to phenylalanine, this CDR3 has 15 amino acids. The DNA shown is the 45-base CDR3, in frame from base 1. The germline V gene gives CDR1 as MNHNS and CDR2 as SASEGT.

The source is a human donor in good health (CMV status not recorded). Some clones in this sample may be carry-over from other donors' samples. The specimen comprised cultured CD8+ T cells from PBMCs, sampled from culture after CMV antigen stimulation. This chain is built from TRBV6-1 and TRBJ2-2; a confident D gene designation cannot be given. Here is the DNA: TGTGCCAGCAGTGAAGCGCCGATGAACACCGGGGAGCTGTTTTTT. Its amino acids are CASSEAPMNTGELFF.